Below are 26 T cell receptor beta chains sequenced from a single sample in a study of graft-versus-host responses after intestinal transplantation. The method was immunoSEQ multiplex PCR; TCRdb's version includes in-frame clones alone and lacks a portion of them. This sample has some 40,000 clones; approximately 93% occur once, and the top ten carry 21%. These receptors' antigens are unknown. Material: unstimulated CD8+ T cells sorted from spleen or lymph node cells, obtained before transplant. The source is a human donor who was the organ donor for an intestinal transplant.

This clone appeared once. The gene calls are TRBV27 and TRBJ2-2, with 9 bases that match TRBD2. Per germline, CDR1 MNHEY and CDR2 SMNVEV (reference sequence). The CDR3 contains 14 residues. Germline trimming cut 5 bases from V and 3 bases from J; bases unmatched to any gene: 1. In nucleotides, the CDR3 is TGTGCCAGCAGTCTAGCGGGGTACACCGGGGAGCTGTTTTTT. As protein: CASSLAGYTGELFF.

CDR3 residues: CATSRGLARTSQDTQYF. The DNA of the CDR3 is TGTGCCACCAGCAGAGGCCTCGCACGGACTAGCCAAGATACGCAGTATTTT. The V and J genes are TRBV15 and TRBJ2-3; TRBD2 aligns across 8 bases. Germline lookup yields CDR1 LNHNV and CDR2 YYDKDF (reference sequence). This CDR3 is 17 amino acids long. The V and J ends lost 1 base and 5 bases, in that order; junction bases with no gene match: 11.

The V gene is TRBV19, the J gene TRBJ2-7; TRBD1 or TRBD2 may be the D gene (5 bases each). The CDR3 is 15 amino acids. Trimming removed 0 bases from V and 3 bases from J, with 12 bases in between. Germline V gene sequence: CDR1 LNHDA, CDR2 SQIVND (reference sequence). Here the CDR3 reads CASSIEAGTNYEQYF. CDR3 in DNA: TGTGCCAGTAGTATAGAAGCAGGGACGAACTACGAGCAGTACTTC.

The J gene is TRBJ2-1, the V gene TRBV7-8; TRBD2 is a possible D gene (5 bases). The CDR3 sequence is 13 residues long. In germline, CDR1 is SGHVS, CDR2 FQNEAQ. Deletions cut 6 bases from V and 3 bases from J, with 9 bases between. In DNA form, the CDR3 reads TGTGCCAGCAGGAAAAGCGGCTACAATGAGCAGTTCTTC. Amino acids: CASRKSGYNEQFF.

This clone was seen just once. The genes are TRBV25-1 and TRBJ2-1, with 7 bases fitting TRBD1. This CDR3 contains 16 residues. The V and J ends lost 5 bases and 4 bases, in that order; junction bases with no gene match: 11. Germline CDR1 and CDR2: MGHDK and SYGVNS. The CDR3 reads CASSKRGRLAYNEQFF. CDR3 in DNA: TGTGCCAGCAGTAAGAGGGGGCGCTTAGCTTACAATGAGCAGTTCTTC.

With respect to this clone: With a far larger clone one base away, a read error is the likely cause. The chain carries TRBV9 and TRBJ2-3; a weak D match, TRBD2 (5 bases). Germline loops: CDR1 SGDLS, CDR2 YYNGEE. This CDR3 region has 15 residues. CDR3 sequence reads: CASSTWTASTDTQFF. CDR3 in DNA: TGTGCCAGCAGCACATGGACTGCTAGCACAGATACGCAGTTTTTT. Supplemented by reference TRBV9 and TRBJ2-3, the full variable domain reads DSGVTQTPKHLITATGQRVTLRCSPRSGDLSVYWYQQSLDQGLQFLIQYYNGEERAKGNILERFSAQQFPDLHSELNLSSLELGDSALYFCASSTWTASTDTQFFGPGTRLTVL.

This clone was seen just once. The V and J genes are TRBV28 and TRBJ2-7; 8 bases map to TRBD1. This CDR3 has 15 amino acids. CDR1 is MDHEN, CDR2 SYDVKM, per germline. Unmatched junction bases numbered 8, after V lost 2 bases and J lost 5 bases. CDR3 in DNA: TGTGCCAGCAGTTTAGGGGTAGGACAGGGCAACGAGCAGTACTTC. Translating it yields CASSLGVGQGNEQYF.

The chain is built from TRBV28 and TRBJ1-5, with D unresolved. The CDR3 covers 18 residues. V was shortened by 4 bases and J by 0 bases, with 19 bases between the two germline ends. Germline V lookup: CDR1 MDHEN, CDR2 SYDVKM. CDR3 in amino acids: CASSSTLRTVYSNQPQHF. For the CDR3, the DNA is TGTGCCAGCAGTTCCACCCTTCGGACGGTGTATAGCAATCAGCCCCAGCATTTT.

This rearrangement joins TRBV27 to TRBJ2-7, with D hard to call. Germline CDR1 and CDR2: MNHEY and SMNVEV (reference sequence). The ends were cut back, 2 bases at V and 3 bases at J, with 8 bases in the middle. This CDR3 has 13 amino acids. The CDR3 DNA reads as TGTGCCAGCAGTTTAGGACCAGACTACGAGCAGTACTTC. It yields the protein CASSLGPDYEQYF.

This sequence joins TRBV15 and TRBJ2-2, with D uncertain. Trimming removed 0 bases from V and 6 bases from J, with 2 bases in between. Looked up from germline, CDR1 is LNHNV and CDR2 is YYDKDF (reference sequence). The CDR3 is 12 amino acids. CDR3 residues: CATSRESGELFF. The CDR3 DNA sequence: TGTGCCACCAGCAGAGAATCCGGGGAGCTGTTTTTT. The complete variable domain, with remaining parts taken from reference TRBV15 and TRBJ2-2, reads DAMVIQNPRYQVTQFGKPVTLSCSQTLNHNVMYWYQQKSSQAPKLLFHYYDKDFNNEADTPDNFQSRRPNTSFCFLDIRSPGLGDTAMYLCATSRESGELFFGEGSRLTVL.

The V gene is TRBV19, the J gene TRBJ1-2; 9 nucleotides match TRBD1. With 6 bases clipped from V and 5 bases from J, the junction kept 1 base outside the gene matches. CDR3 length: 12 residues. The germline V gene has CDR1 LNHDA and CDR2 SQIVND (reference sequence). The CDR3 DNA reads as TGTGCCAGTAGGACAGGGGGATATGGCTACACCTTC. Translation: CASRTGGYGYTF.

The chain has TRBV15 and TRBJ2-3; D uncertain. The CDR3 is made up of 11 amino acids. Trimming removed 8 bases from V and 3 bases from J, with 6 bases in between. Germline values: CDR1 LNHNV, CDR2 YYDKDF (reference sequence). CDR3 DNA sequence: TGTGCCACCCCCGCAACAGATACGCAGTATTTT. This translates into CATPATDTQYF.

The rearrangement joins TRBV28 to TRBJ2-1; D is unclear. The germline CDR1 and CDR2 sequences are MDHEN and SYDVKM. The V and J ends lost 2 bases and 8 bases respectively, with 13 bases between them. The CDR3 length is 14 residues. CDR3 region: CASSLVRFVDEQFF. Written as DNA, the CDR3 is TGTGCCAGCAGTTTAGTCCGGTTTGTAGATGAGCAGTTCTTC.

The chain is built from TRBV7-9 and TRBJ2-7; TRBD1 matches at 7 bases. This CDR3 is built from 12 residues. Per the germline V gene, CDR1 is SEHNR and CDR2 is FQNEAQ (reference sequence). V shed 5 bases and J 2 bases; nucleotides not matched to a gene: 0. CDR3 sequence: CASSGQAYEQYF. The CDR3 nucleotides read TGTGCCAGCAGCGGACAGGCCTACGAGCAGTACTTC.

V gene TRBV4-2 combines with J gene TRBJ1-5; D remains unclear. The CDR3 contains 16 residues. V was cut by 0 bases and J by 2 bases, with 11 bases left in between. CDR1 and CDR2 (germline): LGHNA, YNFKEQ. Written as DNA, the CDR3 is TGTGCCAGCAGCCAAGAGCGAGGTGTCGGCAATCAGCCCCAGCATTTT. Protein sequence: CASSQERGVGNQPQHF.

J is TRBJ2-1 and V is TRBV7-3; TRBD1 is a possible D gene (5 bases). The V gene lost 0 bases and the J gene lost 6 bases, with 6 bases spanning the gap. CDR3 length: 13 residues. Germline V gives CDR1 SGHTA, CDR2 FQGTGA. The CDR3 DNA sequence: TGTGCCAGCAGCTTAACAGGGGTCAATGAGCAGTTCTTC. Translating gives CASSLTGVNEQFF.

The chain recombines TRBV11-2 with TRBJ2-1, with a possible D match to TRBD1 (6 bases). There are 15 residues in the CDR3. V lost 3 bases to trimming and J lost 10 bases, with 19 bases between them. CDR1 is SGHAT and CDR2 is FQNNGV in the germline V gene. The chain's CDR3 is CASSLLRAGTQEQFF. The CDR3, as DNA: TGTGCCAGCAGCTTGTTAAGGGCCGGGACACAGGAGCAGTTCTTC.

The chain links TRBV7-2 to TRBJ2-5; D gene unclear. CDR3 size: 14 residues. The germline gives CDR1 SGHTA, CDR2 FQGNSA. With 8 bases removed from V and 1 base from J, the gap between germline ends came to 14 bases. The CDR3, as DNA: TGTGCCAGCCCCACTATTAGGCCCCAAGAGACCCAGTACTTC. As protein: CASPTIRPQETQYF.

The rearrangement uses TRBV5-1 and TRBJ2-1; TRBD1 or TRBD2 may be the D gene (7 bases each). This CDR3 is built from 18 residues. Germline CDR1 and CDR2: SGHRS and YFSETQ. Between the trimmed V and J ends, which lost 0 bases and 14 bases, there was a span of 30 bases. The CDR3 region is CASSLVGDTPQGGASEFF. CDR3 in DNA: TGCGCCAGCAGCTTGGTAGGGGACACCCCCCAGGGGGGGGCTAGCGAGTTCTTC.

The chain joins TRBV2 to TRBJ1-2; D is possibly TRBD1 (6 bases). The CDR3 consists of 16 residues. V lost 2 bases and J lost 3, with 16 bases in between. The germline CDR1 and CDR2 sequences are SNHLY and FYNNEI. The CDR3 here is CASSEYQHRVDYGYTF. The CDR3 nucleotides read TGTGCCAGCAGTGAATATCAGCACAGGGTCGACTATGGCTACACCTTC.

The chain recombines TRBV4-1 with TRBJ2-5; 8 bases fit TRBD2. This CDR3 comprises 16 residues. Trimming took 0 bases from V and 1 from J; bases not matched to a gene: 4. From germline, CDR1 is MGHRA and CDR2 YSYEKL. In DNA, the CDR3 is TGCGCCAGCAGCCAAGATCGAACTAGCGGCCAAGAGACCCAGTACTTC. It yields the protein CASSQDRTSGQETQYF.

This rearrangement joins TRBV7-4 to TRBJ2-5; 9 bases align to TRBD1. Near its end, the DNA agrees better with TRBJ2-7, so the J call may be wrong. This CDR3 spans 12 amino acids. Germline V gene data show CDR1 as SGHVT and CDR2 as SQSDAQ. The DNA of the CDR3 is TGTGCCCCACGGGGACAGGGCTACGAGCAGTACTTC. Amino acid sequence: CAPRGQGYEQYF.

The chain combines TRBV25-1 with TRBJ2-2; 7 positions agree with TRBD2. Germline V gene sequence: CDR1 MGHDK, CDR2 SYGVNS. This CDR3 contains 12 residues. J gave up 6 bases and V 9 bases, and 4 bases lay outside the gene matches. The CDR3 bases are TGTGCCAGTCGACTAGCTGCCGGGGAGCTGTTTTTT. Its translation: CASRLAAGELFF. The full variable domain, rest sourced from reference TRBV25-1 and TRBJ2-2, is EADIYQTPRYLVIGTGKKITLECSQTMGHDKMYWYQQDPGMELHLIHYSYGVNSTEKGDLSSESTVSRIRTEHFPLTLESARPSHTSQYLCASRLAAGELFFGEGSRLTVL.

The chain couples TRBV4-3 to TRBJ2-7; TRBD1 might be the D (5 bases). The CDR3 has 15 residues. V lost 2 bases to trimming and J lost 3 bases, with 14 bases between them. Germline CDR1 is LGHNA and CDR2 is YSLEER. For the CDR3, the DNA is TGCGCCAGCAGCCAAACTCAGGGTGGCTACTACGAGCAGTACTTC. It encodes CASSQTQGGYYEQYF.

This clone was found once. The V and J genes are TRBV28 and TRBJ2-3; no clear D. Between the trimmed V and J ends, which lost 6 bases and 4 bases, there was a span of 8 bases. CDR3 length equals 12 residues. CDR1 and CDR2 from the germline V gene are MDHEN and SYDVKM. CDR3 DNA: TGTGCCAGCAGGCCGGGCGCAGATACGCAGTATTTT. Protein: CASRPGADTQYF.

The chain carries TRBV6-1 and TRBJ1-1, with D maybe TRBD1 (6 bases). The V gene's germline CDR1 is MNHNS and CDR2 SASEGT. The CDR3 totals 14 residues. The V and J ends lost 3 bases and 2 bases respectively, with 10 bases between them. CDR3 nucleotides: TGTGCCAGCAGTGACGACAGGACAAACACTGAAGCTTTCTTT. Protein sequence: CASSDDRTNTEAFF.